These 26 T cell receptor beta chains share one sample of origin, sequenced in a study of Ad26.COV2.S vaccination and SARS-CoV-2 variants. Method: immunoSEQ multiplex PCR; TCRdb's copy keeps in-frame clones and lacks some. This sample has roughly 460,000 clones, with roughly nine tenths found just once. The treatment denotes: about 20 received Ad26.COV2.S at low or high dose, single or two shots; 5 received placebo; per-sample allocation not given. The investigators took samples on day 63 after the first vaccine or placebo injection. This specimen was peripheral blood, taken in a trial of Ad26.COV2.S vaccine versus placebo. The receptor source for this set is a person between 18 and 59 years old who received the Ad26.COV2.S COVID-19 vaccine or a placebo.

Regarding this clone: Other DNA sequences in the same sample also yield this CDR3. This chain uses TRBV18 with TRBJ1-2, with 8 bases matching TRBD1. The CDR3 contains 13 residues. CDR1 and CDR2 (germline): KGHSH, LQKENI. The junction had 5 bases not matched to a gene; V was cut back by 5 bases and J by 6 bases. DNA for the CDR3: TGTGCCAGCTCAAGAGGACAGGGTGATGGCTACACCTTC. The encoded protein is CASSRGQGDGYTF.

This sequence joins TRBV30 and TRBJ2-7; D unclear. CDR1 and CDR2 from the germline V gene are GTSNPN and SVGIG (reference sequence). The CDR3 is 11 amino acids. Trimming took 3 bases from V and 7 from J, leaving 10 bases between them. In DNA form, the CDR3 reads TGTGCCTGGAGCTCTCTTTCGGAGCAGTACTTC. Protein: CAWSSLSEQYF.

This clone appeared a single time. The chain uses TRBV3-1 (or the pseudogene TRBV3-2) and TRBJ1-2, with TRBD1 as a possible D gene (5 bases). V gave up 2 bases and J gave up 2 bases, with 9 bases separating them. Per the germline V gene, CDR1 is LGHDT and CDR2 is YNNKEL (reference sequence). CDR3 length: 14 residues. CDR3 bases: TGTGCCAGCAGCCAAAGGGGCGGCAACTATGGCTACACCTTC. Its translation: CASSQRGGNYGYTF.

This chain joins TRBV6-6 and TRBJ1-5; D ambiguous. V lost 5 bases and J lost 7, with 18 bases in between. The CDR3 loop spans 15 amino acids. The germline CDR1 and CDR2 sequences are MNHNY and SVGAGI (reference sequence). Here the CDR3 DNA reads TGTGCCAGCAGTGCAGGCTTGAAAGGGATCCAGCCCCAGCATTTT. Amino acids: CASSAGLKGIQPQHF.

The CDR3 here is CASSPPSGTGELFF. The CDR3, as DNA: TGTGCCAGCAGCCCCCCCTCGGGGACCGGGGAGCTGTTTTTT. The gene calls are TRBV9 and TRBJ2-2, with D perhaps TRBD2 (5 bases). CDR3 length equals 14 residues. Trimming cost V 4 bases and J 5 bases, with 12 bases left between them. CDR1 SGDLS and CDR2 YYNGEE come from the germline V gene. The full variable domain, rest sourced from reference TRBV9 and TRBJ2-2, is DSGVTQTPKHLITATGQRVTLRCSPRSGDLSVYWYQQSLDQGLQFLIQYYNGEERAKGNILERFSAQQFPDLHSELNLSSLELGDSALYFCASSPPSGTGELFFGEGSRLTVL.

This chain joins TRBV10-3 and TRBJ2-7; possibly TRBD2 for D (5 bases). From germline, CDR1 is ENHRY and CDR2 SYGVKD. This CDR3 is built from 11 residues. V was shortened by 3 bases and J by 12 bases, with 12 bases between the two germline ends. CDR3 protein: CAISDGGRGYF. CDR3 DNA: TGTGCCATCAGTGATGGCGGACGGGGGTACTTC.

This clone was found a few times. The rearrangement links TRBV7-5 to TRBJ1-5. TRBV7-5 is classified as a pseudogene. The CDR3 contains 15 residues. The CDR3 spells CARSSHPRGNQPQHF. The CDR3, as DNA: TGTGCCAGAAGCTCCCACCCTCGAGGCAATCAGCCCCAGCATTTT.

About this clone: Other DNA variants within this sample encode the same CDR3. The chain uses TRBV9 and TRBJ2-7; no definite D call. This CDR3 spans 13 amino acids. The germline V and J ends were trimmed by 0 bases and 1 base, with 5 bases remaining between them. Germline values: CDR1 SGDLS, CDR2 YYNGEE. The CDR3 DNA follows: TGTGCCAGCAGCGTAGGTGATTCCTACGAGCAGTACTTC. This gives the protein CASSVGDSYEQYF. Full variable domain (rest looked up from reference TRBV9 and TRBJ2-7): DSGVTQTPKHLITATGQRVTLRCSPRSGDLSVYWYQQSLDQGLQFLIQYYNGEERAKGNILERFSAQQFPDLHSELNLSSLELGDSALYFCASSVGDSYEQYFGPGTRLTVT.

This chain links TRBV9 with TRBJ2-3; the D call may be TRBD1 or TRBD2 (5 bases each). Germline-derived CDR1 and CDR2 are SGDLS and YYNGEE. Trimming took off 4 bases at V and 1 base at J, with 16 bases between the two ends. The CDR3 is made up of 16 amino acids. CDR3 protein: CASSPRGDLGTDTQYF. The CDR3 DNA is TGTGCCAGCAGCCCCCGGGGCGACCTCGGCACAGATACGCAGTATTTT. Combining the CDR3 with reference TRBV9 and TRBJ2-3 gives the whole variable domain DSGVTQTPKHLITATGQRVTLRCSPRSGDLSVYWYQQSLDQGLQFLIQYYNGEERAKGNILERFSAQQFPDLHSELNLSSLELGDSALYFCASSPRGDLGTDTQYFGPGTRLTVL.

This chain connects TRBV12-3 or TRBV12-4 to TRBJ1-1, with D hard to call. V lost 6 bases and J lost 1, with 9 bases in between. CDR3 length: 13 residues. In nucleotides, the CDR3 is TGTGCCAGCAGCCGTCGGGAGAACACTGAAGCTTTCTTT. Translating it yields CASSRRENTEAFF.

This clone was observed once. The CDR3 loop is CASSLSGRNNSPLHF. The CDR3 DNA reads TGTGCCAGCAGTTTGTCGGGGAGAAATAATTCACCCCTCCACTTT. The chain is built from TRBV6-7 and TRBJ1-6; no firm D call. TRBV6-7 qualifies as an ORF whose function is uncertain. V was cut by 4 bases and J by 5 bases, with 12 bases left in between. The CDR3 length is 15 residues.

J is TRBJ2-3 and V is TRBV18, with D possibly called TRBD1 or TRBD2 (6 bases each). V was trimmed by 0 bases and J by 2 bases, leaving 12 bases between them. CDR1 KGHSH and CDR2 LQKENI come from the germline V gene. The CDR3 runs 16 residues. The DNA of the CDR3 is TGTGCCAGCTCACCACCGGGGGGCAAAGTCACAGATACGCAGTATTTT. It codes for CASSPPGGKVTDTQYF.

The CDR3 sequence: CAISESIFKEKHYEQYF. CDR3 in DNA: TGTGCCATCAGTGAGTCGATCTTCAAAGAGAAACACTACGAGCAGTACTTC. The V call is TRBV10-3, the J call TRBJ2-7, with D uncertain. The V gene's germline CDR1 is ENHRY and CDR2 SYGVKD. Trimming removed 0 bases at V and 3 bases at J, with 18 bases between. This CDR3 spans 17 amino acids.

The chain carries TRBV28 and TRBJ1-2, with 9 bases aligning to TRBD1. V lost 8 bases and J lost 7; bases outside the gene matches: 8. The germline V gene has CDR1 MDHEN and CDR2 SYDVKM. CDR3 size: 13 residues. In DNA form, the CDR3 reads TGTGCCAGCGGTACAGGGGGCTCACTTGGCTACACCTTC. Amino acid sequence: CASGTGGSLGYTF.

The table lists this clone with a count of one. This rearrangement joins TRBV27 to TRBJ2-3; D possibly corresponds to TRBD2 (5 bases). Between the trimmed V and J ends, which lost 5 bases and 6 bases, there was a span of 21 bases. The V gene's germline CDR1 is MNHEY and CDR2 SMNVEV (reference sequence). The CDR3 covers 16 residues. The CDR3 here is CASSDYPRRNSDTQYF. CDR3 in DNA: TGTGCCAGCAGTGACTACCCCCGGAGAAACTCGGATACGCAGTATTTT.

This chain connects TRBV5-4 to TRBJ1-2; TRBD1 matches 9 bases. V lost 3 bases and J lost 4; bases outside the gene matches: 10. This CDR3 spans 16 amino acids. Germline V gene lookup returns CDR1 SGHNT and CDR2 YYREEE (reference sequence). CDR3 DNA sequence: TGTGCCAGCAGCTCTGTCCCGGGACAGGGAGGCTATGGCTACACCTTC. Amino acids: CASSSVPGQGGYGYTF.

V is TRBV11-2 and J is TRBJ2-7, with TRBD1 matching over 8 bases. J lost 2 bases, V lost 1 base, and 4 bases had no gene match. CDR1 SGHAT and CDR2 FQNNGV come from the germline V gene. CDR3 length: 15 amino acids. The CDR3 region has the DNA TGTGCCAGCAGCTTAGGGACAGGGTATCCCTACGAGCAGTACTTC. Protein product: CASSLGTGYPYEQYF.

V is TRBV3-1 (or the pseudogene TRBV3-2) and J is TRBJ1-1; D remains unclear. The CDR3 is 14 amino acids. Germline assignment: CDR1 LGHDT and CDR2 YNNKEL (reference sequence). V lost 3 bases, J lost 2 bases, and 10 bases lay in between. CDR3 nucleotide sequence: TGTGCCAGCAGCCACGTGGGGTCCAACACTGAAGCTTTCTTT. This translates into CASSHVGSNTEAFF.

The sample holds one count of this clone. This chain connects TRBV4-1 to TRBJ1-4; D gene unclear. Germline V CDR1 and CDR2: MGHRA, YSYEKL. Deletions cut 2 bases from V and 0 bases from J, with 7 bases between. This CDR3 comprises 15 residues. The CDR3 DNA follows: TGCGCCAGCAGCCAATCTAGGTCAACTAATGAAAAACTGTTTTTT. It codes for CASSQSRSTNEKLFF.

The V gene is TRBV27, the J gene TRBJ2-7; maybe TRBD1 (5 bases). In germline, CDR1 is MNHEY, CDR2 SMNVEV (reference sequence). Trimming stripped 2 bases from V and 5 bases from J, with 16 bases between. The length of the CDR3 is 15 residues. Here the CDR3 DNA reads TGTGCCAGCAGTTTAGAGGTGGGCAGGGCCGACGAGCAGTACTTC. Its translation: CASSLEVGRADEQYF.

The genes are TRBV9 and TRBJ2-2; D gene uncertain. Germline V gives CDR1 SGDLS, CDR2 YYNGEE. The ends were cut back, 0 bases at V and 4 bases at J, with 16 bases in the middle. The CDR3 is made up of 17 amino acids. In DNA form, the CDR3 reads TGTGCCAGCAGCGTAGTTAGTAGGAACCCACTCACCGGGGAGCTGTTTTTT. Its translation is CASSVVSRNPLTGELFF.

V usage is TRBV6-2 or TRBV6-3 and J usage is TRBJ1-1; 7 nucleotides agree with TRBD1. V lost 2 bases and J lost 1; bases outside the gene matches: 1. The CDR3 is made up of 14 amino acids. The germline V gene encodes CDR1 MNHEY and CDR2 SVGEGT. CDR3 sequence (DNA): TGTGCCAGCAGTTACAGGGGGCGGAACACTGAAGCTTTCTTT. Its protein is CASSYRGRNTEAFF.

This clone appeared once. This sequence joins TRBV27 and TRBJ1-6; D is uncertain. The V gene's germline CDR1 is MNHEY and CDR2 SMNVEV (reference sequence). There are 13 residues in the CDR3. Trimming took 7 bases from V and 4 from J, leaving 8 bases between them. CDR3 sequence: CASTSSYNSPLHF. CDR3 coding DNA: TGTGCCAGCACCTCCAGTTATAATTCACCCCTCCACTTT.

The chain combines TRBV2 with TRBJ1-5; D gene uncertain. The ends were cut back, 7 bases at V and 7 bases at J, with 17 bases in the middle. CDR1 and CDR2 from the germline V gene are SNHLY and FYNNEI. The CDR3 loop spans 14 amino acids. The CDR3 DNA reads TGTGCCAGCACTAGGACGTTTGTTGGACAGCCCCAGCATTTT. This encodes CASTRTFVGQPQHF. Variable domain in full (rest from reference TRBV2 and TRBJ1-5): EPEVTQTPSHQVTQMGQEVILRCVPISNHLYFYWYRQILGQKVEFLVSFYNNEISEKSEIFDDQFSVERPDGSNFTLKIRSTKLEDSAMYFCASTRTFVGQPQHFGDGTRLSIL.

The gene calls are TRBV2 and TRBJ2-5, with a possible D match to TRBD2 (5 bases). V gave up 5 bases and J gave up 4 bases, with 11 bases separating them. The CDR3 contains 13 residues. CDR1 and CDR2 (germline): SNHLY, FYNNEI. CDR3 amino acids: CASSPTMGETQYF. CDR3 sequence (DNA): TGTGCCAGCAGTCCGACTATGGGAGAGACCCAGTACTTC. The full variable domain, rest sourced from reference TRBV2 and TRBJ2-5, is EPEVTQTPSHQVTQMGQEVILRCVPISNHLYFYWYRQILGQKVEFLVSFYNNEISEKSEIFDDQFSVERPDGSNFTLKIRSTKLEDSAMYFCASSPTMGETQYFGPGTRLLVL.

The CDR3 DNA follows: TGTGCCAGCAGCCAAGAGTTTGGGGGGCAGTTATCCACCGGGGAGCTGTTTTTT. It codes for CASSQEFGGQLSTGELFF. J is TRBJ2-2 and V is TRBV3-1 (or the pseudogene TRBV3-2); D tentatively reads TRBD1 or TRBD2 (6 bases each). CDR1 LGHDT and CDR2 YNNKEL come from the germline V gene (reference sequence). This CDR3 contains 18 residues. The V end was cut by 0 bases, the J end by 4 bases, with 18 bases between.